The rows below give T cell receptor beta chains drawn from one sample of a study of blood T cell repertoires in COVID-19. Clones were read by immunoSEQ multiplex PCR, and TCRdb kept only the in-frame ones, dropping some. There are about 270,000 clones in the sample; approximately 90% occur only once, and around 2.8% lies in the top ten. The specimen was PBMCs or T cells enriched from blood (not recorded which). These receptors all stem from a man aged 35 to 55 who had been exposed to COVID-19. CDR3s include the opening cysteine and the closing phenylalanine or tryptophan. A clone size is listed for some rows: how often the clone was seen (once, few, many), or a class if it is expanded.

CDR3aa,abundance,v_gene,j_gene
CASGRASRVETEAFF,.,TRBV3-1/TRBV3-2,TRBJ1-1
CASSLRGPHTGELFF,once,TRBV7-3,TRBJ2-2
CASSLIDIRSYEQYF,.,TRBV7-8,TRBJ2-7
CASSLVQEYNEQFF,.,TRBV11-2,TRBJ2-1
CASSRGDWSSYEQYF,.,TRBV14,TRBJ2-7
CASSIQDSSNEKLFF,.,TRBV19,TRBJ1-4
CASSLQGVMGNTEAFF,.,TRBV5-1,TRBJ1-1
CASSEEGVRTEAFF,.,TRBV10-2,TRBJ1-1
CASSRYRDRVSEQYF,.,TRBV6-2/TRBV6-3,TRBJ2-7
CASSQKLMGAEAFF,.,TRBV4-3,TRBJ1-1
CASSPELAARPGELFF,.,TRBV4-2,TRBJ2-2
CASSHADRFGYGYTF,many,TRBV3-1/TRBV3-2,TRBJ1-2
CASSLGTTRTGELFF,.,TRBV7-6,TRBJ2-2
CASSFSDTEAFF,.,TRBV28,TRBJ1-1
CASSMGQTDYEQYF,.,TRBV5-1,TRBJ2-7
CATRKKREGSNEQFF,.,TRBV15,TRBJ2-1
CATSENTHHHNPGGETQYF,.,TRBV24-1,TRBJ2-5
CASSQGRVYEQFF,.,TRBV4-3,TRBJ2-1
CASSLELTGTGGHEQYF,.,TRBV18,TRBJ2-7
CAWSVGLEQFF,.,TRBV30,TRBJ2-1
CASSLDTTGYNEQFF,.,TRBV5-1,TRBJ2-1
CASSLVPPGQGTHEQYF,.,TRBV5-1,TRBJ2-7
CASSYSGGYGYTF,.,TRBV28,TRBJ1-2
CASSYSEAEQYF,once,TRBV6-2/TRBV6-3,TRBJ2-7
CASSRTGSGNTIYF,.,TRBV30,TRBJ1-3
CASRSGVYGYTF,.,TRBV2,TRBJ1-2
CATSDLGDRGQFF,.,TRBV24-1,TRBJ2-1
CASSLALAGAGEQFF,.,TRBV5-1,TRBJ2-1
CASSLDRPGTGGNTEAFF,.,TRBV11-2,TRBJ1-1
CASSLDSGRAYEQYF,.,TRBV5-1,TRBJ2-7
CASSLGGGTIAGLYEQYF,.,TRBV7-9,TRBJ2-7
CASTTHRGRTGELFF,.,TRBV11-2,TRBJ2-2
CASTRLGVVESEAFF,.,TRBV28,TRBJ1-1
CASSSGTRTGKGYTF,.,TRBV28,TRBJ1-2
CASSVQGGTNQPQHF,.,TRBV6-4,TRBJ1-5
CASKSGRGSYNEQFF,.,TRBV10-2,TRBJ2-1
CASSLLSGRDSPLHF,.,TRBV5-5,TRBJ1-6
CASSQGANSPLHF,.,TRBV19,TRBJ1-6
CASSKIVDRVGYEAKNIQYF,.,TRBV21-1,TRBJ2-4
CASSLGSGSGTGELFF,.,TRBV28,TRBJ2-2
CATSFQQGFSYEQYF,.,TRBV15,TRBJ2-7
CASSQGGSDQPQHF,.,TRBV11-2,TRBJ1-5
CASSSKHNSPLHF,.,TRBV6-5,TRBJ1-6
CASRGGGQETQYF,.,TRBV6-5,TRBJ2-5
CASSRTRAVGEQYF,.,TRBV4-1,TRBJ2-7
CASRWDRGNYGYTF,.,TRBV5-1,TRBJ1-2
CASSIATGNRTF,.,TRBV19,TRBJ1-2
CASSSGSQFNQPQHF,.,TRBV19,TRBJ1-5
CASSPGHPGREAFF,.,TRBV3-1/TRBV3-2,TRBJ1-1
CASSEVTVGIMNTEAFF,.,TRBV9,TRBJ1-1
CASSVYRDRDEKLFF,.,TRBV7-9,TRBJ1-4
CASSPLGQGGSPLHF,.,TRBV3-1/TRBV3-2,TRBJ1-6
CAWSDQGNGELFF,.,TRBV30,TRBJ2-2
CASSSELSMRSYEQYF,.,TRBV5-6,TRBJ2-7